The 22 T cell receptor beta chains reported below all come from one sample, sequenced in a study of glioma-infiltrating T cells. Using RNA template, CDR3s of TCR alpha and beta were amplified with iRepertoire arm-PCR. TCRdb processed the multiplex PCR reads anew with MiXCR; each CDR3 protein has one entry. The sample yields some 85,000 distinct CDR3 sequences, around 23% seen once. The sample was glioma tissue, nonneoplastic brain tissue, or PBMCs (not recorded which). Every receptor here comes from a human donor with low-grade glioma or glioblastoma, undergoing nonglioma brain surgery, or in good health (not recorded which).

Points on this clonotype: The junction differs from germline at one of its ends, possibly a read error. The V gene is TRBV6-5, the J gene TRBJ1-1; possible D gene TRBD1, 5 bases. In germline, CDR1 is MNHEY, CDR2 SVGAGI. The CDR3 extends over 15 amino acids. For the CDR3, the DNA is TGTGCCGGCAGTTACGGGACGCCCCGGAACACTGAAGCTTTCTTT. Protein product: CAGSYGTPRNTEAFF.

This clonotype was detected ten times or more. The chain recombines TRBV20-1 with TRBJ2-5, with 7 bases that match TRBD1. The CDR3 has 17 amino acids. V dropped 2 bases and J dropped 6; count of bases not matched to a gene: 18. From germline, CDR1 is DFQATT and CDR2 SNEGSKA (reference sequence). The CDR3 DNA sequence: TGCAGTGCTAGACTCGGCGCCGCGCGAGGGGGCACGAAGACCCAGTACTTC. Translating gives CSARLGAARGGTKTQYF.

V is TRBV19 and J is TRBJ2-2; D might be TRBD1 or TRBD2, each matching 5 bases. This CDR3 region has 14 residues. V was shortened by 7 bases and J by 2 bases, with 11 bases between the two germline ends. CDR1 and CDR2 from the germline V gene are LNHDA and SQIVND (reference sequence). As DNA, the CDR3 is TGTGCCAGTATGGGGGAGCTAAACACCGGGGAGCTGTTTTTT. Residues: CASMGELNTGELFF.

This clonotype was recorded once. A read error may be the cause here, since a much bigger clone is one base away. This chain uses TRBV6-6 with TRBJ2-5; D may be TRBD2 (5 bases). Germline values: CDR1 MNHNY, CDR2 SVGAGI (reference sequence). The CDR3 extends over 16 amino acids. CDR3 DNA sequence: TGTGCCGGCAGTTTACTCTCCCTATCGGGACAAGAGACCCAGTACTTC. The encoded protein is CAGSLLSLSGQETQYF.

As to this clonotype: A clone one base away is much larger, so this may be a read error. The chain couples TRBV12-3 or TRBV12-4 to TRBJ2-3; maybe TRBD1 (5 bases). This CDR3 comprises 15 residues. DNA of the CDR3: TGTGCCAGCAGTATGGACACAGTTAGCACAAATACGCAGTATTTT. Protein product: CASSMDTVSTNTQYF.

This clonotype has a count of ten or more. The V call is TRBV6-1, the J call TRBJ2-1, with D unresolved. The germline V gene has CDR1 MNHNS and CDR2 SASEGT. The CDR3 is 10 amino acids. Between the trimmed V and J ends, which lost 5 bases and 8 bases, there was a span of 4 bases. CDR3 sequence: CASSNHEQFF. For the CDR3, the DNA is TGTGCCAGCAGTAACCATGAGCAGTTCTTC.

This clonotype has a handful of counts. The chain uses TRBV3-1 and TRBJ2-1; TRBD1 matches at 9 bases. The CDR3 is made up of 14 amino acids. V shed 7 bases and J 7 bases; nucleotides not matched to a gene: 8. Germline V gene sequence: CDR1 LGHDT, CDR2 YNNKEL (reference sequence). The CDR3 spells CASTPGTGRNEQFF. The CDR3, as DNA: TGTGCCAGCACCCCCGGGACAGGGAGGAATGAGCAGTTCTTC.

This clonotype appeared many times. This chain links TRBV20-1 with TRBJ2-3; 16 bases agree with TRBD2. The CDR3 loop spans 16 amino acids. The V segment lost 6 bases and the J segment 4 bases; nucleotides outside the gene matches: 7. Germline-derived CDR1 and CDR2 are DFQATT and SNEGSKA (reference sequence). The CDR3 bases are TGCAGTGCCCCCGGGACTAGCGGGAGGGGGCCAGATACGCAGTATTTT. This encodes CSAPGTSGRGPDTQYF.

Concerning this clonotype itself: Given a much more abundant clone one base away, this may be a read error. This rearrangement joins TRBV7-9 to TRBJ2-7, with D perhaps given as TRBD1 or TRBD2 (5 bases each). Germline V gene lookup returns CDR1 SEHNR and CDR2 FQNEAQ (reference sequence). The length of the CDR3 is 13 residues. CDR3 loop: CASTRGSGINSDF. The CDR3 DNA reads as TGTGCCAGCACACGGGGCAGCGGAATAAACTCGGACTTC.

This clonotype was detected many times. CDR3 sequence reads: CASRAPTGLWADTQYF. Written as DNA, the CDR3 is TGTGCCAGCAGGGCCCCGACGGGGTTATGGGCAGATACGCAGTATTTT. The chain is built from TRBV7-8 and TRBJ2-3; weak D call: TRBD2 (5 bases). The CDR3 runs to 16 residues. Germline-derived CDR1 and CDR2 are SGHVS and FQNEAQ. V lost 6 bases and J 4 bases, leaving 20 bases between the germline ends.

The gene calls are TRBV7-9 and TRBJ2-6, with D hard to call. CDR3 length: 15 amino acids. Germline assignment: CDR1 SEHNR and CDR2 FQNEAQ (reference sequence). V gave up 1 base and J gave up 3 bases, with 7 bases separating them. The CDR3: CASSLVVHGANVLTF. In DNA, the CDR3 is TGTGCCAGCAGCTTAGTAGTACATGGGGCCAACGTCCTGACTTTC.

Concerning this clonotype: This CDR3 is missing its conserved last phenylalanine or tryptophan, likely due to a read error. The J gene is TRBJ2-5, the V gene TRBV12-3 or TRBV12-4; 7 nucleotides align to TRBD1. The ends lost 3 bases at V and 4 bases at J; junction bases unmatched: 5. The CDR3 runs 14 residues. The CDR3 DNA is TGTGCCAGCAGTTTCGGCAGGGGGATAGAGACCCAGTACCTC. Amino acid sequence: CASSFGRGIETQYL.

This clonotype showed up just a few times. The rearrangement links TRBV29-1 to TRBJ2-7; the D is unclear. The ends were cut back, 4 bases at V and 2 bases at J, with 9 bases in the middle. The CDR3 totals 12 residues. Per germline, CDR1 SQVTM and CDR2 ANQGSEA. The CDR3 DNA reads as TGCAGCGTTGGAGACATGGCCTACGAGCAGTACTTC. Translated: CSVGDMAYEQYF.

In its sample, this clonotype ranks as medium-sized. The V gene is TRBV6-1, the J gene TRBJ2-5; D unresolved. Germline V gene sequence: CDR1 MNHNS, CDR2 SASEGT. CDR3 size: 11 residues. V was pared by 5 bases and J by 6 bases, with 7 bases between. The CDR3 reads CASSQDQTQYF. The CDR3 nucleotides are TGTGCCAGCAGTCAGGACCAGACCCAGTACTTC.

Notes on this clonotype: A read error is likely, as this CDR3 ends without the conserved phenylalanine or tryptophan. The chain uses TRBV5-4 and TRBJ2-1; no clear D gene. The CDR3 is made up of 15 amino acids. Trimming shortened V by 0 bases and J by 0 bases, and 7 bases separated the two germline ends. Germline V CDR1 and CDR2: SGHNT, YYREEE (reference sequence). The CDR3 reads CASSLGLPSYNEQFL. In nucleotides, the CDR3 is TGTGCCAGCAGCTTGGGACTGCCCTCCTACAATGAGCAGTTCCTC.

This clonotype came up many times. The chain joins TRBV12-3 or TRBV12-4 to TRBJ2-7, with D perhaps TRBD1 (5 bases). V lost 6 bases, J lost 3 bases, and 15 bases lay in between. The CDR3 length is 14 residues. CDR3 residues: CASRAAARDYEQYF. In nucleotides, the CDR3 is TGTGCCAGCAGAGCCGCCGCCAGGGACTACGAGCAGTACTTC.

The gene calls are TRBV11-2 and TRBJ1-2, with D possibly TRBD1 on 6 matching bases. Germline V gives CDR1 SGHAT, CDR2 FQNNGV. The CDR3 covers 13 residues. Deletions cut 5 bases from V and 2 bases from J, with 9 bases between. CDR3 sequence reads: CASSGQINYGYTF. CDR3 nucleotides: TGTGCCAGCAGCGGACAGATCAACTATGGCTACACCTTC.

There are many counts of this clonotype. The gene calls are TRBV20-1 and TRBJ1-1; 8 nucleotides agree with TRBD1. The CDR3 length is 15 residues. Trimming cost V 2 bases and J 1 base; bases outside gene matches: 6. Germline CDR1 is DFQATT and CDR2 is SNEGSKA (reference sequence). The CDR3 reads CSARSSDRGNTEAFF. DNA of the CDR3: TGCAGTGCTAGATCATCCGACAGGGGGAACACTGAAGCTTTCTTT.

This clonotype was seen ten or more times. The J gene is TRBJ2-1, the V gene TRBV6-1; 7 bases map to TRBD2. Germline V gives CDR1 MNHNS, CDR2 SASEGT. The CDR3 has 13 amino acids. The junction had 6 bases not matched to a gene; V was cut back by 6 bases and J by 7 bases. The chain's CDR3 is CASRLTSVNEQFF. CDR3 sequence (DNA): TGTGCCAGCAGGCTCACTAGCGTTAATGAGCAGTTCTTC.

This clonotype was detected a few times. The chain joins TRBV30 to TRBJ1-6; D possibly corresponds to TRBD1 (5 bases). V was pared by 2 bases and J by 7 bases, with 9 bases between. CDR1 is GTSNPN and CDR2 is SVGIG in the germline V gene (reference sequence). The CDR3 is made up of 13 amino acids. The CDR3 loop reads CAWSNGANSPLHF. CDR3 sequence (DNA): TGTGCCTGGAGTAACGGGGCGAATTCACCCCTCCACTTT.

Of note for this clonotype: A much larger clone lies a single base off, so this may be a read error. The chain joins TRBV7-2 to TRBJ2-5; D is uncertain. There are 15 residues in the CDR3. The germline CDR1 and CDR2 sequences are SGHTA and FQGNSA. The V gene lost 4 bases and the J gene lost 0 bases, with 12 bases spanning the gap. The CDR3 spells CASSSKSTNQETQYF. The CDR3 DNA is TGTGCCAGCAGCTCCAAGAGCACGAACCAAGAGACCCAGTACTTC.

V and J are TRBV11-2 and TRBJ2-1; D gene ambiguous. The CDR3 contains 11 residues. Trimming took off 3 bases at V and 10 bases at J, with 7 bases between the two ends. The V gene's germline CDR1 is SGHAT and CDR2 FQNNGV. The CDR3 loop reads CASSFGPEQFF. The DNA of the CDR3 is TGTGCCAGCAGCTTCGGCCCCGAGCAGTTCTTC.